This T cell receptor (beta chain) was captured by sequencing in a study of blood T cell repertoires in COVID-19. Background on the study: Researchers got acute and convalescent COVID-19 samples from the United States, Italy and Spain.

Germline V gives CDR1 SGHRS, CDR2 YFSETQ. This CDR3 spans 13 amino acids. V lost 2 bases, J lost 6 bases, and 11 bases lay in between. Libraries were prepared by immunoSEQ multiplex PCR; TCRdb keeps only in-frame clonotypes and omits some of them. The sample has approximately 89,000 clones; 75% to 85% are singletons. The specimen sequenced was peripheral blood. The chain carries TRBV5-1 and TRBJ1-2, with D unresolved. The receptor was isolated from a man between 65 and 85 years old with acute or convalescent COVID-19. CDR3 nucleotide sequence: TGCGCCAGCAGCTTAACTAATCGGGATGGCTACACCTTC. Encoded protein: CASSLTNRDGYTF.